This TCR beta chain was sequenced during a study of brain T cells in children with intractable seizures. Pre-surgery treatment included at least one anti-epileptic drug. This CDR3 region has 14 residues. Deletions cut 3 bases from V and 7 bases from J, with 14 bases between. Germline CDR1 reads LGHNT; CDR2 reads FRNRAP. Using immunoSEQ multiplex PCR, the repertoire was profiled, and TCRdb retains in-frame clones only, with some absent. This table holds about 76,000 clones, about 93% found once. The TCR sequence derives from a boy younger than two with tuberous sclerosis and intractable seizures. J is TRBJ2-3 and V is TRBV12-5, with D unresolved. Specimen: peripheral blood, collected at surgery. The CDR3 sequence is CASGLTYSSYTQYF. The DNA for the CDR3 is TGTGCTAGTGGTTTAACCTATTCCAGTTATACGCAGTATTTT.